The clone carrying this TCR beta chain showed up many times. Its antigen is undetermined. The sample is drawn from a study of neurological immune-mediated disorders. Whole-study results and caveats: There was no clinical or MRI feature that showed an association with the multiple sclerosis repertoire cluster. None of the CDR3 amino acid sequences of expanded clones recurred across subjects, suggesting private repertoires in all groups. The phylogenetic placement of 18 of 34 multiple sclerosis patients' repertoires in one related-CDR3 cluster constitutes a possible signature.

It was by 5'RACE with 10-nucleotide random UMIs that the cDNA was made. TCRdb independently ran MiXCR on the 5' RACE reads; one entry per CDR3 protein. Here the sample spans 50,000 to 60,000 distinct CDR3 sequences, 3% to 4% being singletons. This CDR3 has 14 residues. CDR1 and CDR2 (germline): DFQATT, SNEGSKA (reference sequence). V lost 6 bases and J lost 0; bases outside the gene matches: 8. The sample taken for sequencing was CD4+ T cells from blood. This TCR was sampled from a woman aged 40-49 years with multiple sclerosis. The chain couples TRBV20-1 to TRBJ2-7; TRBD2 agrees at 7 bases. This chain's CDR3 is CSARRASGSYEQYF. As DNA, the CDR3 is TGCAGTGCCCGACGCGCTAGCGGCTCCTACGAGCAGTACTTC.